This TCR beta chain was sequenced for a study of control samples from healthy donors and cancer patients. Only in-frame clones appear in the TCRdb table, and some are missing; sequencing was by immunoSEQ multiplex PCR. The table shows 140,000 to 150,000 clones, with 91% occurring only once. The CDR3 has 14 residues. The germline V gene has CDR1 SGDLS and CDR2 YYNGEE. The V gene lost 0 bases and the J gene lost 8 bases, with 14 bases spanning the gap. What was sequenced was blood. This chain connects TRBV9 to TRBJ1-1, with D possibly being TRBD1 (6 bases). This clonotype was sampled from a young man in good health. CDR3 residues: CASSVVGTPREAFF. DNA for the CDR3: TGTGCCAGCAGCGTAGTGGGGACACCGAGGGAAGCTTTCTTT.